These T cell receptor beta chains were read from a single sample in a study of identical twins. A single record per CDR3 protein comes from TCRdb applying MiXCR to the 5' RACE reads. This sample has 570,000 or so distinct CDR3 sequences, with roughly 9.9% found just once. The data were also submitted as part of a second study, on yellow fever vaccine responses in identical twins.

Sequencing used PBMCs. These receptors were taken from a woman in her late teens or twenties in good health. Each CDR3 is given with its conserved first and last residue. D genes are given only for firm matches. Clone size is stated in some rows and not others, as once, few, many or a class when expanded.

d_call clone_size j_call v_call cdr3_nt cdr3_aa
- many TRBJ1-2 TRBV7-2 TGTGCCAGCAGCTTAGGGCCGACATATGGCTACACCTTC CASSLGPTYGYTF
TRBD1 many TRBJ1-1 TRBV12-3/TRBV12-4 TGTGCCAGCAGTTTTCAAGGGGGCGCGAACACTGAAGCTTTCTTT CASSFQGGANTEAFF
- many TRBJ2-1 TRBV2 TGTGCCAGCAGTGACTACAATGAGCAGTTCTTC CASSDYNEQFF
TRBD1 once TRBJ2-6 TRBV7-6 TGTGCCAGCAGCTTATCAGGGGGCCCTGGGGCCAACGTCCTGACTTTC CASSLSGGPGANVLTF
- many TRBJ2-3 TRBV5-5 TGTGCCAGCAACCCCCTAAGGACGCCTAGCACAGATACGCAGTATTTT CASNPLRTPSTDTQYF
- - TRBJ2-7 TRBV7-2 TGTGCCAGCAGCACAAACCCGGACCTCTCCTACGAGCAGTACTTC CASSTNPDLSYEQYF
TRBD2 - TRBJ2-7 TRBV10-3 TGTGCCATCAGTGAGCGGGAGGGTGGCGAGCAGTACTTC CAISEREGGEQYF
- many TRBJ1-2 TRBV12-3/TRBV12-4 TGTGCCAGCAGTTTACCCGGGTCCTACGGCTACACCTTC CASSLPGSYGYTF
- many TRBJ1-5 TRBV7-8 TGTGCCAGCAGCTTACAGGGGCTTGAGCCCCAGCATTTT CASSLQGLEPQHF
- few TRBJ2-1 TRBV7-7 TGTGCTAGCAGCTTGGAACGGGAAGGTGAGCAGTTCTTC CASSLEREGEQFF
- few TRBJ2-7 TRBV12-3/TRBV12-4 TGTGCCAGCAGTCCTCGGACCGTATCCTACGAGCAGTACTTC CASSPRTVSYEQYF
- few TRBJ1-6 TRBV12-3/TRBV12-4 TGTGCCAGCAGCACAATCGCCTATAATTCACCCCTCCACTTT CASSTIAYNSPLHF
- many TRBJ2-5 TRBV7-2 TGTGCCAGCAGCTTACGAACGGGCAAAGAGACCCAGTACTTC CASSLRTGKETQYF
- many TRBJ2-7 TRBV18 TGTGCCAGCTCACCAAAGGGAGGAAAGCACTACGAGCAGTACTTC CASSPKGGKHYEQYF
- - TRBJ2-2 TRBV6-5 TGTGCCAGCAGTTCCCAGCGGAGTGTCGCCGGGGAGCTGTTTTTT CASSSQRSVAGELFF
- - TRBJ2-1 TRBV6-1 TGTGCCAGCAGTGAAGACGTGACTATCGCCTACAATGAGCAGTTCTTC CASSEDVTIAYNEQFF
TRBD1 few TRBJ2-7 TRBV30 TGTGCCTGGAGTAAGGGACAGCAAACCTACGAGCAGTACTTC CAWSKGQQTYEQYF
- few TRBJ1-2 TRBV4-3 TGCGCCAGCAGCCAAGATCGTCGGACACCGGATGGCTACACCTTC CASSQDRRTPDGYTF
TRBD2 few TRBJ2-7 TRBV27 TGTGCCAGCAGTTTAGTAGCGGGAGGGCAATCCTCCTTC CASSLVAGGQSSF
TRBD2 few TRBJ2-3 TRBV28 TGTGCCAGCAGTTTATACGGGGGGGGTGCAGATACGCAGTATTTT CASSLYGGGADTQYF
TRBD2 - TRBJ2-1 TRBV5-1 TGCGCCAGCAGCTGGACTAGCGGGAGGGAGCAGTTCTTC CASSWTSGREQFF
- few TRBJ2-3 TRBV28 TGTGCCAGCAGTCCACCCGGGACTCCCACAGATACGCAGTATTTT CASSPPGTPTDTQYF
- many TRBJ1-6 TRBV5-6 TGTGCCAGCAGCTTTCGGCAGGTCCATAATTCACCCCTCCACTTT CASSFRQVHNSPLHF
- few TRBJ1-2 TRBV4-1 TGCGCCAGCAGCCAAGTAAGGGGCAGGGAGGATGGCTACACCTTC CASSQVRGREDGYTF
- - TRBJ2-3 TRBV20-1 TGCAGTGCTAGATTTATCACAGATACGCAGTATTTT CSARFITDTQYF
- many TRBJ2-1 TRBV28 TGTGCCACCAACTCCGGGGGAGGCAATGAGCAGTTCTTC CATNSGGGNEQFF
- - TRBJ2-1 TRBV11-2 TGTGCCAGCAGCTTATACGGGTCGAGCTCCTACAATGAGCAGTTCTTC CASSLYGSSSYNEQFF
- many TRBJ2-3 TRBV24-1 TGTGCCACCAGTGATCACGACTCCACAGATACGCAGTATTTT CATSDHDSTDTQYF
- many TRBJ2-1 TRBV5-1 TGCGCCAGCAGCATGGGGGACAACTACAATGAGCAGTTCTTC CASSMGDNYNEQFF
- few TRBJ2-7 TRBV10-1 TGCGCCAGCAGGGACTCGGAGGGCTACGAGCAGTACTTC CASRDSEGYEQYF
TRBD1 many TRBJ2-1 TRBV5-1 TGCGCCAGCAGCTTGGGACAGGGCTACAATGAGCAGTTCTTC CASSLGQGYNEQFF
- few TRBJ2-7 TRBV7-9 TGTGCCAGCAGCTTAGTGGGGATTCAGTACTTC CASSLVGIQYF
TRBD1 - TRBJ1-3 TRBV11-2 TGTGCCAGCAGCTTCACAGGGGACTCTGGAAACACCATATATTTT CASSFTGDSGNTIYF
TRBD2 many TRBJ2-5 TRBV4-3 TGCGCCAGCAGCCAAGATACGGGGCCACTAGCGGGAGTAGAGACCCAGTACTTC CASSQDTGPLAGVETQYF
- few TRBJ2-7 TRBV5-1 TGCGCCAGCAGCTTCGGGACACAAGGGTACGAGCAGTACTTC CASSFGTQGYEQYF
- few TRBJ1-6 TRBV7-8 TGTGCCAGCAGCTTAGCTCGCTCCTATAATTCACCCCTCCACTTT CASSLARSYNSPLHF
TRBD2 - TRBJ2-5 TRBV3-1 TGTGCCACCAGCCAACTCACCCATAATCCTAGCGGGAGGCAAGAGACCCAGTACTTC CATSQLTHNPSGRQETQYF
- - TRBJ1-2 TRBV28 TGTGCCAGCAGTCTACAGGGAAATGGCTACACCTTC CASSLQGNGYTF
TRBD2 - TRBJ2-3 TRBV3-1 TGTGCCAGCAGCCAAGTTACCGGGGGGGCAGATACGCAGTATTTT CASSQVTGGADTQYF
- many TRBJ2-3 TRBV7-6 TGTGCCAGCAGCTTAGACACCGCACCCACAGATACGCAGTATTTT CASSLDTAPTDTQYF
- many TRBJ1-2 TRBV5-1 TGCGCCAGCAGCTTGGCTCCGGGAACACAGACGTATGGCTACACCTTC CASSLAPGTQTYGYTF
TRBD2 few TRBJ2-2 TRBV12-3/TRBV12-4 TGTGCCAGCATCAAGGGACTAGCCTTGAACACCGGGGAGCTGTTTTTT CASIKGLALNTGELFF
- few TRBJ2-1 TRBV15 TGTGCCACCAGCAGAGAACTGGCCTCCTACAATGAGCAGTTCTTC CATSRELASYNEQFF
- - TRBJ2-5 TRBV5-1 TGCGCCAGCAGCCGAACGGGACGGCAAATGGAGACCCAGTACTTC CASSRTGRQMETQYF
- many TRBJ1-1 TRBV28 TGTGCCAGCGGGAGGAACACTGAAGCTTTCTTT CASGRNTEAFF
- many TRBJ2-7 TRBV6-2/TRBV6-3 TGTGCCAGCAGACAGGGCTACGAGCAGTACTTC CASRQGYEQYF
- - TRBJ2-4 TRBV12-3/TRBV12-4 TGTGCCAGCAGCATTGAAATACAGGGAAACATTCAGTACTTC CASSIEIQGNIQYF
- - TRBJ2-1 TRBV20-1 TGCAGTGCTAGAGTATTAGGAATGTCCCCAGACGGTGAGCAGTTCTTC CSARVLGMSPDGEQFF
TRBD2 - TRBJ2-2 TRBV20-1 TGCAGTGCGCATAGCGGGGAGAACACCGGGGAGCTGTTTTTT CSAHSGENTGELFF
- few TRBJ2-7 TRBV4-2 TGTGCCAGCAGCCAAGCCTGGGACAACTCCTACGAGCAGTACTTC CASSQAWDNSYEQYF
- - TRBJ2-3 TRBV4-3 TGCGCCAGCAGCCAAGATTACGGTGATACGCAGTATTTT CASSQDYGDTQYF
- - TRBJ2-4 TRBV18 TGTGCCAGCTCCCCCTCCCAGGGTCAATACTTC CASSPSQGQYF
TRBD2 - TRBJ2-5 TRBV7-2 TGTGCCAGCATCGAAGCGGGGGGACTAGCGATCGAGACCCAGTACTTC CASIEAGGLAIETQYF
TRBD2 few TRBJ2-7 TRBV9 TGTGCCAGCAGCGTAGGGACTAGCGGGTTCTACGAGCAGTACTTC CASSVGTSGFYEQYF
- - TRBJ1-3 TRBV20-1 TGCAGTGCTAGTGTACGGGGGAAATATTCTACTGGAAACACCATATATTTT CSASVRGKYSTGNTIYF
- - TRBJ2-6 TRBV6-4 TGTGCCAGCAGTGACTCTGGGGGCGCTGGGGCCAACGTCCTGACTTTC CASSDSGGAGANVLTF
- few TRBJ2-5 TRBV10-1 TGCGCCAGCAGGATGGACCCTCAGCTGCAAGAGACCCAGTACTTC CASRMDPQLQETQYF